This paragraph reports one T cell receptor (beta chain). Its antigen is not known. The CDR3 loop spans 11 amino acids. Trimming took off 4 bases at V and 8 bases at J, with 3 bases between the two ends. CDR1 is MDHEN and CDR2 is SYDVKM in the germline V gene. The data stem from a study of T cell responses to AZD1222 COVID-19 vaccine. Broader study findings: Clonal diversity was possibly underestimated, and the donors were mostly white British, with more females. Just a handful of AZD1222 recipients were seropositive at baseline.

Method: immunoSEQ multiplex PCR; TCRdb's copy keeps in-frame clones and lacks some. The repertoire holds about 150,000 clones, with less than 90% as singletons. This TCR was sampled from an adult in good health. Material: peripheral blood, obtained on day 0 of AZD1222 vaccination. This sequence joins TRBV28 and TRBJ1-6; D is uncertain. CDR3 sequence: CASSWDSPLHF. The DNA for the CDR3 is TGTGCCAGCAGTTGGGATTCACCCCTCCACTTT.